This T cell receptor (beta chain) was retrieved from a study of response to subunit inactivated influenza vaccine. Study conclusions and caveats: Authors suggested each seasonal flu vaccination may recruit only limited numbers of new T cells.

This CDR3 has 13 residues. CDR1 and CDR2 (germline): SGHTA, FQGNSA. V was cut by 3 bases and J by 6 bases, with 12 bases left in between. TCRdb reanalysed the RT-PCR reads using MiXCR and keeps one entry per CDR3 protein. The data show under 200,000 distinct CDR3 sequences, roughly 10% seen once. A note on this clonotype: Antigen: not known.

The sample consisted of CD8+ T cells sorted from PBMCs, taken roughly 24 months after vaccination. The chain joins TRBV7-2 to TRBJ2-7; D may be TRBD2 (6 bases). This TCR came from a man between 50 and 69 years old who received an inactivated influenza vaccine. CDR3 amino acids: CASSFNRRAEQYF. CDR3 bases: TGTGCCAGCAGCTTCAATCGGAGGGCCGAGCAGTACTTC.